One sample yielded the 10 T cell receptor beta chains listed below, sequenced in a study of blood T cell repertoires in COVID-19. Produced via immunoSEQ multiplex PCR; TCRdb's table is partial and in-frame only. The sample lists approximately 490,000 clones, less than 90% occurring once. The sequenced sample consisted of PBMCs or T cells enriched from blood (not recorded which). These receptor sequences come from a woman between 55 and 75 years old who had recovered from COVID-19.

For the CDR3, the DNA is TGTGCCAGTAGTCCGAGGACAGCTGAAGCTTTCTTT. It encodes CASSPRTAEAFF. The rearrangement uses TRBV19 and TRBJ1-1; D possibly corresponds to TRBD1 (6 bases). Trimming cost V 5 bases and J 6 bases, with 10 bases left between them. Germline V gene data show CDR1 as LNHDA and CDR2 as SQIVND (reference sequence). The CDR3 loop spans 12 amino acids.

The chain recombines TRBV5-1 with TRBJ1-4, with 9 bases aligning to TRBD1. Trimming cost V 4 bases and J 12 bases; bases outside gene matches: 10. The CDR3 consists of 14 residues. Germline V gene sequence: CDR1 SGHRS, CDR2 YFSETQ. The CDR3 nucleotides are TGCGCCAGCAGCCCATTAGGACAGGGGTCTCAACTGTTTTTT. Translated, it gives CASSPLGQGSQLFF.

Note on this clone: At one of its ends the junction is not consistent with the germline gene, which may arise from a read error. The V and J genes are TRBV7-7 and TRBJ2-2, with no clear D. CDR1 and CDR2 (germline): SSHAT, FNYEAQ (reference sequence). The CDR3 consists of 13 residues. The CDR3 region has the DNA TGTGCTAGCAGCCGCGGTGGGACCGGGGAGCTGTTTTTT. Amino acid sequence: CASSRGGTGELFF.

The chain carries TRBV7-8 and TRBJ2-2, with 10 nucleotides matching TRBD1. The CDR3 is 18 residues long. J lost 5 bases, V lost 2 bases, and 11 bases had no gene match. Looked up from germline, CDR1 is SGHVS and CDR2 is FQNEAQ. The CDR3 DNA is TGTGCCAGCAGCTTATCGCGCGGGACAGGGGATGGTACCGGGGAGCTGTTTTTT. Encoded protein: CASSLSRGTGDGTGELFF.

V gene TRBV3-1 (or the pseudogene TRBV3-2) combines with J gene TRBJ1-2; TRBD1 aligns across 7 bases. After removal of 3 bases from V and 1 base from J, the junction contained 5 bases not matched to a gene. The CDR3 runs to 15 residues. Germline assignment: CDR1 LGHDT and CDR2 YNNKEL (reference sequence). Here the CDR3 DNA reads TGTGCCAGCAGCCAGGCACAGGGGTATAACTATGGCTACACCTTC. Protein sequence: CASSQAQGYNYGYTF.

The chain employs TRBV2 and TRBJ2-1, with D tentatively TRBD2 (6 bases). The CDR3 has 13 amino acids. The germline CDR1 and CDR2 sequences are SNHLY and FYNNEI. Here the CDR3 reads CVTGFPGRNEQFF. CDR3 nucleotides: TGTGTCACGGGGTTTCCGGGGAGGAATGAGCAGTTCTTC.

The chain combines TRBV21-1 with TRBJ2-7; the table's D gene call, TRBD1, was not cross checked with the DNA. TRBV21-1 is described as a pseudogene. This CDR3 comprises 15 residues. The CDR3 protein is CASSPVAGTYTEQYV. The CDR3 coding sequence is TGTGCCAGCAGCCCCGTAGCAGGGACATACACCGAGCAGTACGTC.

The chain has TRBV2 and TRBJ2-2; D is perhaps TRBD1 (6 bases). The germline CDR1 and CDR2 sequences are SNHLY and FYNNEI. The CDR3 is 13 residues long. V shed 4 bases and J shed 6 bases, with 9 bases lying between them. CDR3 region: CASSVQGPGELFF. The DNA of the CDR3 is TGTGCCAGCAGTGTACAGGGACCCGGGGAGCTGTTTTTT.

This chain links TRBV12-3 or TRBV12-4 with TRBJ1-3; 7 bases match TRBD1. The ends lost 6 bases at V and 4 bases at J; junction bases unmatched: 0. This CDR3 contains 12 residues. As DNA, the CDR3 is TGTGCCAGCAGGGGACAGGGAAACACCATATATTTT. This translates into CASRGQGNTIYF.

The rearrangement links TRBV24-1 to TRBJ1-5; 7 nucleotides align to TRBD1. Germline CDR1 KGHDR, CDR2 SFDVKD. V dropped 5 bases and J dropped 8; count of bases not matched to a gene: 5. CDR3 length equals 13 residues. CDR3 DNA: TGTGCCACCAGTGGGGGCACAGGGGAGCCCCAGCATTTT. It encodes CATSGGTGEPQHF.